The 14 T cell receptor beta chains listed next were all sequenced from one sample in a study of tumor-infiltrating lymphocytes in oesophageal squamous cell carcinoma. TCRdb independently ran MiXCR on the PCR reads; one entry per CDR3 protein. The sample has about 24,000 distinct CDR3 sequences, 38% seen once. The sequenced sample consisted of esophageal tumor tissue. These receptors were taken from a male donor with esophageal squamous cell carcinoma.

This clonotype was picked up a small number of times. This chain uses TRBV7-6 with TRBJ2-7, with 7 bases aligning to TRBD2. The last part of the DNA fits TRBJ2-1 better; the J call may be wrong. The germline CDR1 and CDR2 sequences are SGHVS and FNYEAQ. The CDR3 has 15 residues. The CDR3 DNA sequence: TGTGCCAGCAGCTTAGACCCTAGCGGATACAATGAGCAGTTCTTC. Protein product: CASSLDPSGYNEQFF.

The V call is TRBV27, the J call TRBJ2-5; D gene uncertain. TRBJ2-7 explains the end of the DNA better; the J call may be wrong. This CDR3 is built from 13 residues. Germline V gives CDR1 MNHEY, CDR2 SMNVEV (reference sequence). CDR3 bases: TGTGCCAGCAGGTCGCGGTTAAGGTACGAGCAGTACTTC. As protein: CASRSRLRYEQYF.

This clonotype was seen at least ten times. This chain joins TRBV5-5 and TRBJ2-7; TRBD1 matches at 8 bases. Unmatched junction bases numbered 9, after V lost 4 bases and J lost 3 bases. The V gene's germline CDR1 is SGHKS and CDR2 YYEKEE (reference sequence). The CDR3 runs to 15 residues. The CDR3 DNA sequence: TGTGCCAGCAGCACAACCCGGACAGGGTTCTACGAGCAGTACTTC. Translated, it gives CASSTTRTGFYEQYF.

This clonotype was observed many times. The rearrangement joins TRBV11-1 to TRBJ1-1; the match to TRBD1 covers 9 bases. Germline V CDR1 and CDR2: SGHAT, FQDESV (reference sequence). Trimming at V came to 4 bases and at J to 3 bases, leaving 3 bases not matched to a gene. CDR3 length equals 14 residues. CDR3 sequence: CASSSRQGDTEAFF. The CDR3 DNA follows: TGTGCCAGCAGCTCGCGACAGGGGGACACTGAAGCTTTCTTT. Looking up the rest from reference TRBV11-1 and TRBJ1-1 gives the full variable domain: EAEVAQSPRYKITEKSQAVAFWCDPISGHATLYWYRQILGQGPELLVQFQDESVVDDSQLPKDRFSAERLKGVDSTLKIQPAELGDSAMYLCASSSRQGDTEAFFGQGTRLTVV.

A note on this clonotype: This likely comes from a read error, as the CDR3 has no conserved phenylalanine or tryptophan at its end. The DNA is left out, because the CDR3 cannot be placed on it with certainty; the CDR3 is given as TCRdb lists it. The gene calls are TRBV7-9 and TRBJ2-5; the table names TRBD2, a call not compared with the DNA. Germline V gene data show CDR1 as SEHNR and CDR2 as FQNEAQ (reference sequence). Counting both end residues, the CDR3 totals 17 amino acids. The CDR3 sequence is CASSLNPSGSYEQYFGA.

This clonotype has a count of ten or more. CDR3 sequence (DNA): TGTGCCAGCAGTGAATACAGGAAGAACACCATATATTTT. This encodes CASSEYRKNTIYF. The V call is TRBV6-1, the J call TRBJ1-3; possibly TRBD1 for D (5 bases). V lost 2 bases, J lost 7 bases, and 9 bases lay in between. CDR1 and CDR2 (germline): MNHNS, SASEGT. The CDR3 has 13 residues.

As DNA, the CDR3 is TGTGCCAGTACATCGGGTGTAGGGGGAAGAGCCAACGTCCTGACTTTC. This gives the protein CASTSGVGGRANVLTF. This chain connects TRBV7-2 to TRBJ2-6; TRBD1 might be the D (6 bases). In germline, CDR1 is SGHTA, CDR2 FQGNSA. The ends were cut back, 9 bases at V and 7 bases at J, with 22 bases in the middle. CDR3 length equals 16 residues.

The table lists this clonotype with many counts. The chain combines TRBV28 with TRBJ1-2; D unclear. The CDR3 totals 14 residues. Germline CDR1 and CDR2: MDHEN and SYDVKM. Trimming took 6 bases from V and 3 from J, leaving 14 bases between them. The CDR3 nucleotides read TGTGCCAGCAGGTTCCCGACACCTCACTATGGCTACACCTTC. Amino acids: CASRFPTPHYGYTF.

The genes are TRBV11-2 and TRBJ1-5; D remains ambiguous. V gave up 5 bases and J gave up 3 bases, with 14 bases separating them. The CDR3 is made up of 15 amino acids. The germline V gene has CDR1 SGHAT and CDR2 FQNNGV. The CDR3 protein is CASSQRSGDNQPQHF. The CDR3 coding sequence is TGTGCCAGCAGCCAGAGGTCTGGGGACAATCAGCCCCAGCATTTT.

The chain couples TRBV19 to TRBJ2-7; 7 bases are shared with TRBD1. The end of the DNA is better explained by TRBJ2-5, so the J call may be wrong. The CDR3 loop spans 15 amino acids. Germline CDR1 reads LNHDA; CDR2 reads SQIVND (reference sequence). The CDR3 here is CASSTTDRKGETQYF. CDR3 coding DNA: TGTGCCAGTAGTACCACGGACAGGAAAGGAGAGACCCAGTACTTC.

At least ten counts were recorded for this clonotype. The chain couples TRBV5-5 to TRBJ2-5; 9 bases line up with TRBD1. This CDR3 comprises 15 residues. The J segment lost 2 bases and the V segment lost 4 bases, leaving 6 bases of the junction unmatched. CDR1 is SGHKS and CDR2 is YYEKEE in the germline V gene (reference sequence). The CDR3 loop reads CASSHRGLPQETQYF. The CDR3 DNA follows: TGTGCCAGCAGCCACAGGGGGCTCCCTCAAGAGACCCAGTACTTC.

In its sample, this clonotype was seen once. The chain uses TRBV7-3 and TRBJ2-5; D gene unclear. Germline CDR1 SGHTA, CDR2 FQGTGA. CDR3 length: 15 residues. Trimming stripped 1 base from V and 11 bases from J, with 20 bases between. The CDR3 region is CASSLNPGPYNEQYF. The CDR3 region has the DNA TGTGCCAGCAGCTTAAACCCCGGACCATACAATGAGCAGTACTTC.

This clonotype was seen at least ten times. V and J are TRBV10-2 and TRBJ2-1; no firm D call. CDR3 size: 12 residues. In germline, CDR1 is WSHSY, CDR2 SAAADI. V lost 4 bases and J lost 10, with 11 bases in between. CDR3 sequence (DNA): TGCGCCAGCAGTGGTAGCAGTCTGGAGCAGTTCTTC. It yields the protein CASSGSSLEQFF.

As regards this clonotype: This could be a read error, since a much larger clone is one nucleotide away. This chain links TRBV19 with TRBJ2-1; 7 nucleotides line up with TRBD2. The CDR3 runs 13 residues. V gave up 5 bases and J gave up 10 bases; unmatched junction bases: 8. Germline lookup yields CDR1 LNHDA and CDR2 SQIVND (reference sequence). CDR3 amino acids: CASSPRGGLEQFF. CDR3 nucleotides: TGTGCCAGTAGTCCGAGGGGAGGGCTCGAGCAGTTCTTC.